This section outlines one TCR beta chain sequence together with its context. Its specificity is unknown. These data originate in a study of cytomegalovirus exposure and HLA in healthy donors. About the study: It was reported in a later analysis that the same platform had been used for the 110 or so validation repertoires as for the roughly 670 first-cohort repertoires. Findings and caveats of the study: Confirmation in vitro established that three CMV-associated chains were specific for CMV antigens. Among TCR beta chains, those listed as cytomegalovirus-associated numbered some 170. The classifier was said to identify cytomegalovirus status with high specificity and sensitivity.

Clones were sequenced by immunoSEQ multiplex PCR, and TCRdb holds only the in-frame ones, with some missing. The table records around 300,000 clones, approximately 91% of them present only once. V dropped 3 bases and J dropped 0; count of bases not matched to a gene: 2. Germline V lookup: CDR1 SNHLY, CDR2 FYNNEI. This CDR3 has 14 residues. The source of this sequence is a man younger than 40 in good health and CMV-seronegative. Sequences were obtained from PBMCs. The genes are TRBV2 and TRBJ2-7; 7 bases are a match to TRBD2. CDR3 coding DNA: TGTGCCAGCAGTGAGGGAGGGCTCTCCTACGAGCAGTACTTC. Encoded protein: CASSEGGLSYEQYF.